What follows are 27 T cell receptor beta chains derived from one specimen sequenced in a study of regulatory T cells in long-lasting Graves disease. Time point of the sample: persistent/refractory GD, antithyroid drugs over 5 years with positive TRAb. PBMCs were the source of the RNA used for TCR sequencing. Investigators prepared the TCR beta libraries by applying iRepertoire HTBI primers and Arm-PCR of CDR3 regions. MiXCR, run by TCRdb on the multiplex PCR reads, gives a single entry per CDR3 protein. The sample comprises about 660,000 distinct CDR3 sequences, around 30% of which are singletons, and 35% to 55% rests with the top ten. The sample consisted of peripheral blood mononuclear cells (PBMCs), taken when the disease was refractory, from a patient treated with antithyroid drugs. These receptors originate from a female donor with Graves disease.

The chain employs TRBV5-8 and TRBJ1-5; D ambiguous. The CDR3 length is 15 residues. V was shortened by 3 bases and J by 1 base, with 11 bases between the two germline ends. Per the germline V gene, CDR1 is SGHTS and CDR2 is YDEGEE. In DNA form, the CDR3 reads TGTGCCAGCAGCTCGCTTCTAGGGAGCAATCAGCCCCAGCATTTT. It translates to CASSSLLGSNQPQHF.

In this sample, this clonotype turned up a few times. This chain joins TRBV3-1 and TRBJ2-7; D unclear. Germline CDR1 reads LGHDT; CDR2 reads YNNKEL (reference sequence). The CDR3 runs to 16 residues. Between the trimmed V and J ends, which lost 0 bases and 1 base, there was a span of 13 bases. The CDR3 here is CASSQEGTGRSYEQYF. CDR3 DNA sequence: TGTGCCAGCAGCCAAGAGGGTACGGGTAGGTCCTACGAGCAGTACTTC.

J is TRBJ1-4 and V is TRBV25-1, with 7 bases identical to TRBD1. With V trimmed by 4 bases and J by 10 bases, 3 bases remained unmatched. The CDR3 contains 12 residues. In germline, CDR1 is MGHDK, CDR2 SYGVNS. The CDR3 spells CASSVHRGKLFF. The CDR3, as DNA: TGTGCCAGCAGTGTTCACAGGGGAAAACTGTTTTTT.

The CDR3 here is CASSLNGPYEQYF. In nucleotides, the CDR3 is TGCGCCAGCAGCTTAAACGGTCCCTACGAGCAGTACTTC. The rearrangement joins TRBV5-1 to TRBJ2-7; D not resolved. Deletions cut 2 bases from V and 2 bases from J, with 8 bases between. The CDR3 is 13 amino acids. The V gene's germline CDR1 is SGHRS and CDR2 YFSETQ.

CDR3 sequence reads: CSARDRGRAWDQPQHF. The CDR3 DNA is TGCAGTGCTAGAGACCGAGGGCGAGCTTGGGATCAGCCCCAGCATTTT. This chain joins TRBV20-1 and TRBJ1-5, with no clear D. The length of the CDR3 is 16 residues. CDR1 and CDR2 (germline): DFQATT, SNEGSKA (reference sequence). V lost 0 bases, J lost 5 bases, and 17 bases lay in between.

The CDR3 nucleotides are TGCAGTGCCCCTCCACCTGGACAGGGGAAACAGCCCCAGCATTTT. This gives the protein CSAPPPGQGKQPQHF. V and J are TRBV20-1 and TRBJ1-5; 9 bases line up with TRBD1. The germline gives CDR1 DFQATT, CDR2 SNEGSKA (reference sequence). J gave up 7 bases and V 6 bases, and 13 bases lay outside the gene matches. This CDR3 is built from 15 residues.

This clonotype showed up just a few times. This chain links TRBV20-1 with TRBJ2-7; 11 positions agree with TRBD1. CDR3 length: 14 residues. From germline, CDR1 is DFQATT and CDR2 SNEGSKA (reference sequence). Trimming removed 2 bases from V and 2 bases from J; junction bases left unmatched: 2. CDR3 amino acids: CSARPGQGAYEQYF. Written as DNA, the CDR3 is TGCAGTGCTAGACCGGGACAGGGGGCCTACGAGCAGTACTTC.

The J gene is TRBJ2-7, the V gene TRBV7-2; the D gene is possibly TRBD2 (5 bases). CDR3 length: 16 residues. Trimming pared 2 bases from V and 4 bases from J, leaving 18 bases between. Germline V lookup: CDR1 SGHTA, CDR2 FQGNSA. CDR3 protein: CASSLFQGYSAYEQYF. The CDR3 region has the DNA TGTGCCAGCAGCTTATTCCAAGGCTATAGCGCGTACGAGCAGTACTTC.

This clonotype was counted between two and nine times. CDR3 nucleotide sequence: TGTGCCAGCAGCTACGCAGCGGACACTGAAGCTTTCTTT. It translates to CASSYAADTEAFF. The chain carries TRBV5-5 and TRBJ1-1; D not certain. V lost 3 bases and J lost 3, with 9 bases in between. CDR1 and CDR2 from the germline V gene are SGHKS and YYEKEE (reference sequence). The CDR3 spans 13 residues.

This clonotype has more than one count but fewer than ten. The CDR3 DNA sequence: TGTGCCAGCAGCCTACTACTTAGGGGACAGGGTGGCTACGAGCAGTACTTC. It yields the protein CASSLLLRGQGGYEQYF. J is TRBJ2-7 and V is TRBV11-2; TRBD1 matches at 9 bases. The V and J ends lost 5 bases and 3 bases, in that order; junction bases with no gene match: 14. CDR3 length equals 17 residues. Germline-derived CDR1 and CDR2 are SGHAT and FQNNGV.

This clonotype has just a few counts. The chain combines TRBV2 with TRBJ1-6; TRBD1 agrees at 10 bases. The germline V gene has CDR1 SNHLY and CDR2 FYNNEI. The CDR3 covers 14 residues. V lost 11 bases, J lost 10 bases, and 11 bases stayed unmatched. CDR3 amino acids: CAGKSGTGDSPLHF. The DNA of the CDR3 is TGTGCCGGGAAATCCGGGACAGGGGACTCACCCCTCCACTTT.

Concerning this clonotype itself: A read error may produce the germline difference seen at one junction end. The chain employs TRBV12-3 or TRBV12-4 and TRBJ2-1, with 9 nucleotides matching TRBD2. CDR3 length: 15 residues. CDR3 bases: TGTGCCAGCAGTCCCCGGACTAGCGTCTACAATGGGCAGTTCTTC. It translates to CASSPRTSVYNGQFF.

The rearrangement joins TRBV19 to TRBJ2-2, with TRBD1 matching over 8 bases. The V gene's germline CDR1 is LNHDA and CDR2 SQIVND (reference sequence). The CDR3 runs 14 residues. Trimming took 4 bases from V and 6 from J; bases not matched to a gene: 4. CDR3: CASSTETGAGELFF. The CDR3 nucleotides are TGTGCCAGTAGTACTGAGACAGGGGCCGGGGAGCTGTTTTTT.

This clonotype turned up a few times. The V call is TRBV5-6, the J call TRBJ1-5; D call uncertain. V lost 4 bases and J lost 2, with 13 bases in between. The germline CDR1 and CDR2 sequences are SGHDT and YYEEEE. CDR3 size: 15 residues. CDR3 loop: CASSRSWIGNQPQHF. CDR3 bases: TGTGCCAGCAGCAGATCTTGGATCGGCAATCAGCCCCAGCATTTT.

The rearrangement uses TRBV7-9 and TRBJ2-1, with 14 bases matching TRBD2. Losses at the gene ends were 5 bases for V and 6 bases for J; bases not matched to a gene: 12. Looked up from germline, CDR1 is SEHNR and CDR2 is FQNEAQ (reference sequence). This CDR3 has 18 residues. The DNA for the CDR3 is TGTGCCAGCAGCCCAATAACGCCGACTAGCGGGAGGGCCAATGAGCAGTTCTTC. Translated: CASSPITPTSGRANEQFF.

This clonotype was counted a single time. The rearrangement uses TRBV20-1 and TRBJ2-1; the match to TRBD2 covers 7 bases. The CDR3 runs to 14 residues. Germline-derived CDR1 and CDR2 are DFQATT and SNEGSKA (reference sequence). The ends lost 1 base at V and 7 bases at J; junction bases unmatched: 7. The CDR3 nucleotides are TGCAGTGCTAGAGTAGGACTAGTGGAGAATGAGCAGTTCTTC. This sequence encodes CSARVGLVENEQFF.

This chain joins TRBV6-4 and TRBJ2-2; 10 bases are a match to TRBD2. CDR1 is MRHNA and CDR2 is SNTAGT in the germline V gene. The V gene end was trimmed by 3 bases and the J gene end by 4 bases; junction bases not matched to a gene: 2. The CDR3 sequence is 15 residues long. CDR3 sequence: CASSEGTSATGELFF. In DNA form, the CDR3 reads TGTGCCAGCAGTGAAGGGACTAGCGCCACCGGGGAGCTGTTTTTT.

A few counts support this clonotype. One end of the junction does not line up with germline, which may come from a read error. The V call is TRBV7-3, the J call TRBJ1-1, with D unclear. The germline V gene has CDR1 SGHTA and CDR2 FQGTGA. The length of the CDR3 is 13 residues. The CDR3 is CASSQVKSPEAFF. CDR3 coding DNA: TGCGCCAGCAGCCAAGTTAAATCACCTGAAGCTTTCTTT.

The chain uses TRBV11-2 and TRBJ2-2; 12 bases are shared with TRBD2. With V trimmed by 5 bases and J by 0 bases, 10 bases remained unmatched. There are 19 residues in the CDR3. The V gene's germline CDR1 is SGHAT and CDR2 FQNNGV. In DNA, the CDR3 is TGTGCCAGCAGCCTCAAACTAGCGGGAGGTTTCGCGAACACCGGGGAGCTGTTTTTT. Its protein product is CASSLKLAGGFANTGELFF.

This clonotype was seen ten or more times. V gene TRBV12-3 or TRBV12-4 combines with J gene TRBJ2-7; D might be TRBD1 (5 bases). V was trimmed by 3 bases and J by 4 bases, leaving 13 bases between them. The CDR3 has 14 amino acids. The CDR3 DNA reads TGTGCCAGCAGTTTGTGGCAGGGAATGTACGAGCAGTACTTC. Translated, it gives CASSLWQGMYEQYF.

V usage is TRBV5-1 and J usage is TRBJ2-5; tentatively, D is TRBD2 (6 bases). Trimming removed 0 bases at V and 0 bases at J, with 15 bases between. Germline assignment: CDR1 SGHRS and CDR2 YFSETQ. The CDR3 contains 17 residues. The CDR3 sequence is CASSLARRGENQETQYF. CDR3 bases: TGCGCCAGCAGCTTGGCCAGGAGGGGAGAGAACCAAGAGACCCAGTACTTC.

This clonotype appeared a few times. The gene calls are TRBV30 and TRBJ1-1; 7 positions match TRBD1. The CDR3 is 13 amino acids. The trim removed 2 bases at V and 5 bases at J, leaving 5 bases unmatched. From germline, CDR1 is GTSNPN and CDR2 SVGIG (reference sequence). The chain's CDR3 is CAWSPDRETEAFF. CDR3 sequence (DNA): TGTGCCTGGAGTCCCGACAGGGAGACTGAAGCTTTCTTT.

This clonotype was detected a few times. The chain employs TRBV6-1 and TRBJ1-1; 9 positions agree with TRBD1. Trimming took 10 bases from V and 4 from J; bases not matched to a gene: 16. The CDR3 runs 16 residues. Germline CDR1 and CDR2: MNHNS and SASEGT. CDR3 bases: TGTGCCATCACTCTGGAGGACAGGGGTTGGTTCACTGAAGCTTTCTTT. It specifies CAITLEDRGWFTEAFF.

In this sample, this clonotype turned up a few times. This chain links TRBV19 with TRBJ1-2; the D gene is possibly TRBD1 (5 bases). Germline CDR1 is LNHDA and CDR2 is SQIVND (reference sequence). The CDR3 spans 13 residues. Trimming took 4 bases from V and 5 from J, leaving 11 bases between them. The CDR3 DNA reads TGTGCCAGTAGTAGTAACAGGCCTTATGGCTACACCTTC. Protein product: CASSSNRPYGYTF.

Only a few counts were recorded for this clonotype. This chain connects TRBV20-1 to TRBJ2-7; a possible D gene is TRBD2 (5 bases). CDR1 DFQATT and CDR2 SNEGSKA come from the germline V gene (reference sequence). CDR3 length: 13 amino acids. V lost 1 base, J lost 3 bases, and 10 bases lay in between. CDR3 coding DNA: TGCAGTGCTAGAGTCCTAGCCGACTACGAGCAGTACTTC. Translation: CSARVLADYEQYF.

This chain links TRBV5-6 with TRBJ1-3; 9 positions agree with TRBD1. Per germline, CDR1 SGHDT and CDR2 YYEEEE. Trimming at V came to 3 bases and at J to 4 bases, leaving 5 bases not matched to a gene. CDR3 length: 15 amino acids. CDR3 sequence (DNA): TGTGCCAGCAGCTACACCGGGACAGGGGGAAACACCATATATTTT. It translates to CASSYTGTGGNTIYF.

The chain joins TRBV9 to TRBJ1-3; no reliable D call. Germline CDR1 is SGDLS and CDR2 is YYNGEE. The germline V and J ends were trimmed by 0 bases and 7 bases, with 8 bases remaining between them. CDR3 size: 13 residues. CDR3 protein: CASSVAVENTIYF. The CDR3 nucleotides are TGTGCCAGCAGCGTAGCTGTCGAGAACACCATATATTTT.